This note documents a single T cell receptor beta chain sequence. The target antigen is unknown. This PCR relied on a set of 60 Vbeta primers and 13 Jbeta primers. Libraries were prepared by immunoSEQ multiplex PCR; TCRdb keeps only in-frame clonotypes and omits some of them. Here the sample spans approximately 100,000 clones, around 66% being singletons. This CDR3 has 13 amino acids. The germline V gene has CDR1 MNHEY and CDR2 SVGAGI. The V end was cut by 1 base, the J end by 6 bases, with 9 bases between. The data derive from a study of cytomegalovirus exposure and HLA in healthy donors. Across the whole study: Earlier, fewer than 130 million unique TCR beta sequences were recovered from approximately 180 million T cells by an analysis. Counted in an early data release were roughly 81 million unique TCRs from HLA-typed donors. Findings and caveats of the study: When analyzed later, the rates of TCR association showed variation by HLA locus, with DRB1 the most and HLA-C the fewest.

Sequenced: PBMCs. The chain couples TRBV6-5 to TRBJ1-2; D remains ambiguous. This sequence originates from a man aged 30-40 years in good health and CMV-seronegative. CDR3 sequence (DNA): TGTGCCAGCAGTTACTTGGGTAGCGATGGCTACACCTTC. The encoded protein is CASSYLGSDGYTF.